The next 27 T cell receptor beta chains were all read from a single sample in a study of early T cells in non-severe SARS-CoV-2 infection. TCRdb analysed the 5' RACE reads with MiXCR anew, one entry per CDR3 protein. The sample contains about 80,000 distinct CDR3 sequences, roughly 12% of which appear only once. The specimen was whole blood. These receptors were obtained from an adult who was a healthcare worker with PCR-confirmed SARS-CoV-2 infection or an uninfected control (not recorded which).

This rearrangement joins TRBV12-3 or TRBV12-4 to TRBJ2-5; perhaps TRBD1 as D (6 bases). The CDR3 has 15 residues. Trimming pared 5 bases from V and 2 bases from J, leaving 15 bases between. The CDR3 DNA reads TGTGCCAGCAGTGATGTAAATCAGGGGCAAGAGACCCAGTACTTC. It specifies CASSDVNQGQETQYF.

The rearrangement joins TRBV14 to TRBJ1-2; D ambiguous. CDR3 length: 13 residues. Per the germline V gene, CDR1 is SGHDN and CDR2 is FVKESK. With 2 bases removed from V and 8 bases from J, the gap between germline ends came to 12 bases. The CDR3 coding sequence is TGTGCCAGCAGCCAACTCCCCAGGTCGGGCTACACCTTC. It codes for CASSQLPRSGYTF.

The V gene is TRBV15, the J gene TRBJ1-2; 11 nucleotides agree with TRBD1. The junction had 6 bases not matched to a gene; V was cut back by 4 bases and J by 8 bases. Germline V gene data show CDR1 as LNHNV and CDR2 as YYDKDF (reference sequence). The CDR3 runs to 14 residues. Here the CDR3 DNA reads TGTGCCACCAGCAACCCGGGACAGGGGGTCGGCTACACCTTC. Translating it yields CATSNPGQGVGYTF.

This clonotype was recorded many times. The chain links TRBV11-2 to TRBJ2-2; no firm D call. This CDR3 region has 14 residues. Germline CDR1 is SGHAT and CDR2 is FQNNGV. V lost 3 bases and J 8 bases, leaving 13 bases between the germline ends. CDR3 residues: CASSFLTTMGELFF. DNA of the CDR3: TGTGCCAGCAGCTTCCTAACCACGATGGGGGAGCTGTTTTTT.

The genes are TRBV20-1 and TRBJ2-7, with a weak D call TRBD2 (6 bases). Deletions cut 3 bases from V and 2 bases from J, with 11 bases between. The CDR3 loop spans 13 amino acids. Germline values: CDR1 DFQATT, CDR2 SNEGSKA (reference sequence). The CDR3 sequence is CSASPGSAYEQYF. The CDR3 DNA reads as TGCAGTGCTAGCCCCGGGAGCGCCTACGAGCAGTACTTC.

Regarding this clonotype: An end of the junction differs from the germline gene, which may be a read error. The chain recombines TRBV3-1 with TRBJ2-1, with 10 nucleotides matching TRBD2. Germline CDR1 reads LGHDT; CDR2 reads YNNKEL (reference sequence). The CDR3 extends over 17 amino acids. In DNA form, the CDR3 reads TGTACCAGCAGCTCCCTTTGGGGTCTAGCGGGAGCCAATGAGCAGTTCTTC. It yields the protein CTSSSLWGLAGANEQFF.

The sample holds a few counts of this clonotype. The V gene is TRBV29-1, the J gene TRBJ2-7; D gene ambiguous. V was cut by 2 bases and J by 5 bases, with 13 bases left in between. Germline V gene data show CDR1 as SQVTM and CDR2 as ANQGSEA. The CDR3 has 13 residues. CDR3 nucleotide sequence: TGCAGCGTTGAAAGGTCGGTTGGCGACGAGCAGTACTTC. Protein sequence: CSVERSVGDEQYF.

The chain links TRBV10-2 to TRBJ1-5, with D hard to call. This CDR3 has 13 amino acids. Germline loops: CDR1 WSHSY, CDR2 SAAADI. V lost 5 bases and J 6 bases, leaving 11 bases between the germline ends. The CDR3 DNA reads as TGCGCCAGCAGTCCTGGGGAGGGTCAGCCCCAGCATTTT. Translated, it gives CASSPGEGQPQHF.

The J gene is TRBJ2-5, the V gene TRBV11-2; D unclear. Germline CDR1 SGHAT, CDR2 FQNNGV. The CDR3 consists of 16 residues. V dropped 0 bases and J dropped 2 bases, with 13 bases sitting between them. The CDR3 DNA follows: TGTGCCAGCAGCTTAGATAGGCGTCGGCTACAAGAGACCCAGTACTTC. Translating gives CASSLDRRRLQETQYF.

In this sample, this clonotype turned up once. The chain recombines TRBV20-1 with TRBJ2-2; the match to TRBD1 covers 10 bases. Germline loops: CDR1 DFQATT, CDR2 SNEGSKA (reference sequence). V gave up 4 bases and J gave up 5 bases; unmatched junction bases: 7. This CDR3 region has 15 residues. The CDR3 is CSAKRTGGTTGELFF. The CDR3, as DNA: TGCAGTGCTAAACGGACAGGGGGAACGACCGGGGAGCTGTTTTTT.

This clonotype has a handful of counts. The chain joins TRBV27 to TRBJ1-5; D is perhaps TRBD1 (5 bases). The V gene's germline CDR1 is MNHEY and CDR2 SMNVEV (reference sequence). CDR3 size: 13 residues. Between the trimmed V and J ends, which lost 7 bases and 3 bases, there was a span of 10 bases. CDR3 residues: CASIRGSNQPQHF. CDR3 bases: TGTGCCAGCATAAGGGGTTCCAATCAGCCCCAGCATTTT.

For the CDR3, the DNA is TGTGCCAGTTACTCAGGGGGGTCACCCTGGGATACGCAGTATTTT. Translating it yields CASYSGGSPWDTQYF. This chain links TRBV28 with TRBJ2-3; D is perhaps TRBD1 (7 bases). Trimming cost V 9 bases and J 6 bases, with 22 bases left between them. Per germline, CDR1 MDHEN and CDR2 SYDVKM. The CDR3 contains 15 residues.

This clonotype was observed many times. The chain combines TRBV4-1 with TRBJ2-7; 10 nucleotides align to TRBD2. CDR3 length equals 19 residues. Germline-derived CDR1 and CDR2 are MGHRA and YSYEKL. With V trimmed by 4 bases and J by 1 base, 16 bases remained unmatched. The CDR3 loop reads CASSLRSALAGTTSYEQYF. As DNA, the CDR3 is TGCGCCAGCAGCCTAAGGTCGGCACTAGCGGGAACCACGTCCTACGAGCAGTACTTC.

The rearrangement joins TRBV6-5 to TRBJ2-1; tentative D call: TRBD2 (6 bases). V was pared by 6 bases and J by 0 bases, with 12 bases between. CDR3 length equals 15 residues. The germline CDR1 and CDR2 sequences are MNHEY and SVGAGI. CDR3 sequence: CASRERVGSYNEQFF. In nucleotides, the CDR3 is TGTGCCAGCAGAGAGCGGGTCGGCTCCTACAATGAGCAGTTCTTC.

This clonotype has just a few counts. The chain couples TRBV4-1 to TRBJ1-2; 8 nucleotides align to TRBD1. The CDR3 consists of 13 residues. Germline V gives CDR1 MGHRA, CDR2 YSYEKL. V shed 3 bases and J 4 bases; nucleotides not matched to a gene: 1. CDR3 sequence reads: CASSHGQGYGYTF. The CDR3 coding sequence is TGCGCCAGCAGCCATGGACAGGGCTATGGCTACACCTTC.

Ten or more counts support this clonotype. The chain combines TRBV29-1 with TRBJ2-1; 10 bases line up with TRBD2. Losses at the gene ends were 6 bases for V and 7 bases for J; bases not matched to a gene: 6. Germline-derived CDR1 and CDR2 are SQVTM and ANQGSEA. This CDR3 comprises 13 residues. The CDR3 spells CSVASGSLNEQFF. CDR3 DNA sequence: TGCAGCGTCGCTAGCGGGAGTCTTAATGAGCAGTTCTTC.

The CDR3 protein is CASRTDGLSYNEQFF. The CDR3 nucleotides read TGTGCCAGCAGGACGGACGGCCTCTCCTACAATGAGCAGTTCTTC. The chain combines TRBV6-5 with TRBJ2-1; D is undetermined. In germline, CDR1 is MNHEY, CDR2 SVGAGI. Trimming pared 6 bases from V and 0 bases from J, leaving 12 bases between. The CDR3 loop spans 15 amino acids.

CDR3 residues: CASGDSLNTEAFF. CDR3 DNA sequence: TGTGCTAGTGGGGACAGCTTGAACACTGAAGCTTTCTTT. This chain connects TRBV12-5 to TRBJ1-1, with a weak D call TRBD1 (6 bases). The germline V gene has CDR1 LGHNT and CDR2 FRNRAP. Trimming left V 6 bases short and J 0 bases short, with 8 bases between. There are 13 residues in the CDR3.

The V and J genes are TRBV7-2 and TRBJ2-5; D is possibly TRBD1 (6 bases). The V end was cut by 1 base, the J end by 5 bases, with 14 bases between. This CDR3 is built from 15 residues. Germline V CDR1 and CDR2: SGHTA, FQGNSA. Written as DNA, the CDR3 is TGTGCCAGCAGCTTAGATAGACAGGATTGGGAGACCCAGTACTTC. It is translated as CASSLDRQDWETQYF. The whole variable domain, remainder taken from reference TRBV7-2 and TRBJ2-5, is GAGVSQSPSNKVTEKGKDVELRCDPISGHTALYWYRQSLGQGLEFLIYFQGNSAPDKSGLPSDRFSAERTGGSVSTLTIQRTQQEDSAVYLCASSLDRQDWETQYFGPGTRLLVL.

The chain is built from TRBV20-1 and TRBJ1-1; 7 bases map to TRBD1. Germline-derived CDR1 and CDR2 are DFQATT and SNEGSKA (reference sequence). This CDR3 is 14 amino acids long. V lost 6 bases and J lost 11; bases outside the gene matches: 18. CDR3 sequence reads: CSATDRAKSLGAFF. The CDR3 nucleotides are TGCAGTGCAACAGACAGGGCCAAATCCCTGGGGGCTTTCTTT.

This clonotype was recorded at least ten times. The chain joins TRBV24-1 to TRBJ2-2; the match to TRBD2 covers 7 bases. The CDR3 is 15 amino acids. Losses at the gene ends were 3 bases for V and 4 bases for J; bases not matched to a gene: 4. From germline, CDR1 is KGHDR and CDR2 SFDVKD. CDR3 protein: CATSDEGRGTGELFF. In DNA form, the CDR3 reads TGTGCCACCAGTGATGAGGGGAGGGGCACCGGGGAGCTGTTTTTT.

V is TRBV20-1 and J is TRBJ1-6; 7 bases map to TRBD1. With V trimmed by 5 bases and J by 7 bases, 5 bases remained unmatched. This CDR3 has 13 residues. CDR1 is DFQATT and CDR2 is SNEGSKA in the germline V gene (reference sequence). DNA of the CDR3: TGCAGTGCTTCGACAGGGTGGAATTCACCCCTCCACTTT. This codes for CSASTGWNSPLHF.

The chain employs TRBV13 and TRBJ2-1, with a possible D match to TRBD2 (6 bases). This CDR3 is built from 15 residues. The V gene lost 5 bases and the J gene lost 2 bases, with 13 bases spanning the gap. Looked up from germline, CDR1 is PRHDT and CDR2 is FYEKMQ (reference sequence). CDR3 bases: TGTGCCAGCAGCCTGCTGGGGGAGGCCTACAATGAGCAGTTCTTC. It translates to CASSLLGEAYNEQFF. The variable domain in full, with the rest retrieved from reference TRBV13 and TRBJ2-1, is AAGVIQSPRHLIKEKRETATLKCYPIPRHDTVYWYQQGPGQDPQFLISFYEKMQSDKGSIPDRFSAQQFSDYHSELNMSSLELGDSALYFCASSLLGEAYNEQFFGPGTRLTVL.

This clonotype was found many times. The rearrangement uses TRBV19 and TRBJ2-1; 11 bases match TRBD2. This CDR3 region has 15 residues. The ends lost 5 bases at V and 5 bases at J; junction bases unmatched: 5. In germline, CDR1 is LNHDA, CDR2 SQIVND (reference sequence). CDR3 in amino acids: CASSEPGLADNEQFF. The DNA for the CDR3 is TGTGCCAGTAGTGAACCGGGACTAGCGGACAATGAGCAGTTCTTC. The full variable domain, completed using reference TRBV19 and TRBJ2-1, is DGGITQSPKYLFRKEGQNVTLSCEQNLNHDAMYWYRQDPGQGLRLIYYSQIVNDFQKGDIAEGYSVSREKKESFPLTVTSAQKNPTAFYLCASSEPGLADNEQFFGPGTRLTVL.

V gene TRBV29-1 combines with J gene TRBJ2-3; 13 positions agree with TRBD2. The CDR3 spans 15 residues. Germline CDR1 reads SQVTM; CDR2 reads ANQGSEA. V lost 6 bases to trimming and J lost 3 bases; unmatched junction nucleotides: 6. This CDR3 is CSVRTSGSGTDTQYF. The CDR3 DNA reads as TGCAGCGTCAGGACTAGCGGGAGTGGTACAGATACGCAGTATTTT.

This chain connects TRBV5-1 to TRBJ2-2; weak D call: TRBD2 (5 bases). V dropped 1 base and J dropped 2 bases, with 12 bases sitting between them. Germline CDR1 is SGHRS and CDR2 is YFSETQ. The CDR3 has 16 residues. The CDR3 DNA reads TGCGCCAGCAGCTTGAAGGACTCGCGAAACACCGGGGAGCTGTTTTTT. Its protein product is CASSLKDSRNTGELFF.

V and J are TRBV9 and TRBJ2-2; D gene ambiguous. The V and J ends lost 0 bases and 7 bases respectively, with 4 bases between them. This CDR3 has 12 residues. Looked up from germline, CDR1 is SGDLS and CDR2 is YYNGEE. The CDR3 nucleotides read TGTGCCAGCAGCGTAGGCCTCGGGGAGCTGTTTTTT. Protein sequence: CASSVGLGELFF.